This passage covers 21 T cell receptor beta chains from one sample sequenced in a study of Graves' ophthalmopathy and Graves' hyperthyroidism. Investigators amplified TCR beta CDR3 regions from RNA transcripts. The workflow started with a first-round RT-PCR run with HTBI primers and then moved on to a second-round multiplex PCR. Via MiXCR, TCRdb re-called the multiplex PCR reads, giving one row per CDR3 protein. The sample carries 350,000 to 400,000 distinct CDR3 sequences, 18% recorded once. Sequencing was performed on peripheral blood. The receptors here all came from a woman between 18 and 29 years old with Graves' ophthalmopathy.

J is TRBJ1-6 and V is TRBV28; no clear D gene. CDR3 length equals 13 residues. Looked up from germline, CDR1 is MDHEN and CDR2 is SYDVKM. V was shortened by 7 bases and J by 10 bases, with 14 bases between the two germline ends. The CDR3 loop is CASNPREGSPLHF. CDR3 bases: TGTGCCAGCAACCCTAGGGAGGGATCACCCCTCCACTTT.

This clonotype was counted many times. The gene calls are TRBV12-3 or TRBV12-4 and TRBJ1-5; TRBD1 agrees at 9 bases. This CDR3 is built from 15 residues. The junction had 4 bases not matched to a gene; V was cut back by 5 bases and J by 2 bases. CDR3 region: CASSTRQGGNQPQHF. DNA for the CDR3: TGTGCCAGCAGTACACGACAGGGGGGCAATCAGCCCCAGCATTTT.

This clonotype has ten or more counts. The V call is TRBV25-1, the J call TRBJ2-7; either TRBD1 or TRBD2 may fit D (5 bases each). The CDR3 sequence is 14 residues long. V lost 5 bases and J lost 6, with 17 bases in between. Looked up from germline, CDR1 is MGHDK and CDR2 is SYGVNS. CDR3 in amino acids: CASSKFGRDGEQYF. CDR3 bases: TGTGCCAGCAGTAAGTTCGGCAGGGACGGCGAGCAGTACTTC.

There are many counts of this clonotype. The V and J genes are TRBV13 and TRBJ1-2; TRBD1 might be the D (5 bases). This CDR3 comprises 20 residues. Germline CDR1 and CDR2: PRHDT and FYEKMQ (reference sequence). The V end was cut by 2 bases, the J end by 3 bases, with 28 bases between. The CDR3 coding sequence is TGTGCCAGCAGCTTATCAGACCCTTGGATCTGGGACGGAGAATACTATGGCTACACCTTC. Its translation: CASSLSDPWIWDGEYYGYTF. The complete variable domain, with remaining parts taken from reference TRBV13 and TRBJ1-2, reads AAGVIQSPRHLIKEKRETATLKCYPIPRHDTVYWYQQGPGQDPQFLISFYEKMQSDKGSIPDRFSAQQFSDYHSELNMSSLELGDSALYFCASSLSDPWIWDGEYYGYTFGSGTRLTVV.

The sample holds many counts of this clonotype. V usage is TRBV7-2 and J usage is TRBJ2-5; no firm D call. This CDR3 is 15 amino acids long. V was pared by 0 bases and J by 3 bases, with 11 bases between. Germline loops: CDR1 SGHTA, CDR2 FQGNSA. CDR3 bases: TGTGCCAGCAGCTTAGCGTCAGCCCTAAAAGAGACCCAGTACTTC. Protein sequence: CASSLASALKETQYF.

This clonotype was observed a handful of times. The CDR3 DNA reads TGTGCCAGCAGCCTCCAGGGGGAAGGATCACCCCTCCACTTT. Translating gives CASSLQGEGSPLHF. The V and J genes are TRBV6-2 or TRBV6-3 and TRBJ1-6; the match to TRBD1 covers 7 bases. Germline-derived CDR1 and CDR2 are MNHEY and SVGEGT. The V and J ends lost 6 bases and 10 bases, in that order; junction bases with no gene match: 9. CDR3 length: 14 residues.

There are many counts of this clonotype. This CDR3 reads CAWSQDNNQPQHF. Written as DNA, the CDR3 is TGTGCCTGGAGCCAAGACAACAATCAGCCCCAGCATTTT. V gene TRBV30 combines with J gene TRBJ1-5; D is unresolved. V was pared by 3 bases and J by 3 bases, with 9 bases between. Germline CDR1 is GTSNPN and CDR2 is SVGIG (reference sequence). This CDR3 contains 13 residues.

The V gene is TRBV11-1, the J gene TRBJ1-1; D is perhaps TRBD1 (5 bases). Germline V CDR1 and CDR2: SGHAT, FQDESV (reference sequence). The CDR3 runs 12 residues. The germline V and J ends were trimmed by 2 bases and 8 bases, with 9 bases remaining between them. The CDR3 DNA is TGTGCCAGCAGCTTACGACGGGGCGAAGCTTTCTTT. Protein sequence: CASSLRRGEAFF.

At least ten counts were recorded for this clonotype. The chain links TRBV12-3 or TRBV12-4 to TRBJ1-3; D uncertain. The germline V and J ends were trimmed by 2 bases and 0 bases, with 2 bases remaining between them. CDR3 size: 13 residues. The DNA of the CDR3 is TGTGCCAGCAGTTTACCCTCTGGAAACACCATATATTTT. It yields the protein CASSLPSGNTIYF.

The genes are TRBV7-9 and TRBJ2-7; no definite D call. Trimming left V 5 bases short and J 5 bases short, with 19 bases between. CDR3 size: 15 residues. CDR1 SEHNR and CDR2 FQNEAQ come from the germline V gene (reference sequence). The CDR3 loop reads CASSTGLVSTDEQYF. CDR3 sequence (DNA): TGTGCCAGCAGCACCGGTCTAGTCTCGACCGACGAGCAGTACTTC. Together with reference TRBV7-9 and TRBJ2-7, the CDR3 gives the full variable domain: DTGVSQNPRHKITKRGQNVTFRCDPISEHNRLYWYRQTLGQGPEFLTYFQNEAQLEKSRLLSDRFSAERPKGSFSTLEIQRTEQGDSAMYLCASSTGLVSTDEQYFGPGTRLTVT.

This clonotype was seen many times. The chain employs TRBV2 and TRBJ2-7, with D possibly matching TRBD2 (5 bases). V lost 4 bases, J lost 3 bases, and 10 bases lay in between. The CDR3 extends over 13 amino acids. CDR1 and CDR2 (germline): SNHLY, FYNNEI. The CDR3 bases are TGTGCCAGCAGTGTAAGGAGCGGCTACGAGCAGTACTTC. Its translation: CASSVRSGYEQYF.

At least ten counts were recorded for this clonotype. This sequence joins TRBV6-5 and TRBJ2-2, with TRBD2 matching 10 bases. V trimming: 4 bases; J trimming: 1 base; junction bases outside the gene matches: 6. CDR3 length equals 17 residues. Looked up from germline, CDR1 is MNHEY and CDR2 is SVGAGI. The CDR3, as DNA: TGTGCCAGCAGTTTGGCCATAGCGGGGGGGAACACCGGGGAGCTGTTTTTT. It codes for CASSLAIAGGNTGELFF.

This clonotype was detected ten times or more. The rearrangement links TRBV30 to TRBJ1-2; D unresolved. The CDR3 has 11 amino acids. Trimming took 1 base from V and 10 from J, leaving 10 bases between them. The germline V gene encodes CDR1 GTSNPN and CDR2 SVGIG (reference sequence). The CDR3 bases are TGTGCCTGGAGTGGGGCTTCCTCCTACACCTTC. Protein product: CAWSGASSYTF. The full variable domain, completed using reference TRBV30 and TRBJ1-2, is SQTIHQWPATLVQPVGSPLSLECTVEGTSNPNLYWYRQAAGRGLQLLFYSVGIGQISSEVPQNLSASRPQDRQFILSSKKLLLSDSGFYLCAWSGASSYTFGSGTRLTVV.

Many counts were recorded for this clonotype. This chain links TRBV6-2 or TRBV6-3 with TRBJ1-6; D unresolved. The germline gives CDR1 MNHEY, CDR2 SVGEGT. Trimming left V 5 bases short and J 6 bases short, with 8 bases between. The CDR3 runs 13 residues. This CDR3 reads CASSRYSNSPLHF. CDR3 nucleotides: TGTGCCAGCAGTCGCTACAGTAATTCACCCCTCCACTTT.

This clonotype has a count of ten or more. This chain uses TRBV9 with TRBJ2-5; D is perhaps TRBD1 (6 bases). The CDR3 length is 15 residues. The V end lost 3 bases, the J end lost 0 bases, and 12 bases lay between the germline ends. Germline loops: CDR1 SGDLS, CDR2 YYNGEE. This chain's CDR3 is CASSATRDNQETQYF. In DNA form, the CDR3 reads TGTGCCAGCAGCGCTACCCGGGACAACCAAGAGACCCAGTACTTC. The full variable domain, its missing parts supplied by reference TRBV9 and TRBJ2-5, is DSGVTQTPKHLITATGQRVTLRCSPRSGDLSVYWYQQSLDQGLQFLIQYYNGEERAKGNILERFSAQQFPDLHSELNLSSLELGDSALYFCASSATRDNQETQYFGPGTRLLVL.

This clonotype was found many times. Because the CDR3 is missing its conserved closing phenylalanine or tryptophan, this is likely a read error. The DNA is omitted, as the CDR3 cannot be located on it reliably, and the CDR3 follows TCRdb's listing. The chain joins TRBV6-1 to TRBJ1-5; TRBD1, the table's D call, lacks a check against the DNA. CDR1 is MNHNS and CDR2 is SASEGT in the germline V gene. The CDR3 length is 9 residues, termini included. The CDR3 region is CASSYSSGQ.

This clonotype showed up many times. V is TRBV7-2 and J is TRBJ2-7; perhaps TRBD2 as D (5 bases). Trimming took off 3 bases at V and 0 bases at J, with 12 bases between the two ends. This CDR3 contains 15 residues. CDR1 and CDR2 (germline): SGHTA, FQGNSA. The CDR3 DNA sequence: TGTGCCAGCAGCTTCCTCCGGACTCTCTCCTACGAGCAGTACTTC. Translating gives CASSFLRTLSYEQYF.

This clonotype appeared many times. This chain joins TRBV15 and TRBJ2-2; D not resolved. CDR3 size: 14 residues. The germline V gene has CDR1 LNHNV and CDR2 YYDKDF (reference sequence). The V gene lost 4 bases and the J gene lost 6 bases, with 12 bases spanning the gap. CDR3 residues: CATSIGPRAGELFF. CDR3 DNA sequence: TGTGCCACCAGCATAGGGCCCCGGGCCGGGGAGCTGTTTTTT.

This clonotype was observed many times. This chain links TRBV6-4 with TRBJ2-3; perhaps TRBD2 as D (6 bases). The CDR3 has 14 residues. The V end lost 3 bases, the J end lost 0 bases, and 7 bases lay between the germline ends. CDR1 is MRHNA and CDR2 is SNTAGT in the germline V gene. The CDR3 coding sequence is TGTGCCAGCAGTGAAGGGACTAGCACAGATACGCAGTATTTT. This gives the protein CASSEGTSTDTQYF.

This clonotype was seen many times. The chain uses TRBV5-1 and TRBJ2-2, with D perhaps assigned TRBD1 or TRBD2 (5 bases each). This CDR3 has 15 residues. Trimming left V 4 bases short and J 1 base short, with 11 bases between. Germline V gene data show CDR1 as SGHRS and CDR2 as YFSETQ. CDR3 sequence (DNA): TGCGCCAGCAGCAATGGGGACCTGAACACCGGGGAGCTGTTTTTT. Its protein is CASSNGDLNTGELFF. Full variable domain (rest looked up from reference TRBV5-1 and TRBJ2-2): KAGVTQTPRYLIKTRGQQVTLSCSPISGHRSVSWYQQTPGQGLQFLFEYFSETQRNKGNFPGRFSGRQFSNSRSEMNVSTLELGDSALYLCASSNGDLNTGELFFGEGSRLTVL.

In its sample, this clonotype was seen many times. The chain carries TRBV7-2 and TRBJ1-5; D is ambiguous. This CDR3 is built from 14 residues. The V end lost 1 base, the J end lost 10 bases, and 14 bases lay between the germline ends. Germline CDR1 and CDR2: SGHTA and FQGNSA. In DNA form, the CDR3 reads TGTGCCAGCAGCTTAGTTGGGGAGGGCACACCCCAGCATTTT. This sequence encodes CASSLVGEGTPQHF.